This passage covers 32 T cell receptor beta chains from one sample sequenced in a study of T-cell memory formation after mild COVID-19. Using its own MiXCR run on the 5' RACE reads, TCRdb lists one record per CDR3 protein. The sample shows around 110,000 distinct CDR3 sequences, 17% of them seen only once. Material for sequencing was PBMCs or a T cell subset sorted from them (not recorded which). The receptors originated from an adult woman who had mild COVID-19 (a few samples of this study predate the infection). Cell type and time point are not known.

V and J are TRBV4-1 and TRBJ1-5, with D unresolved. CDR3 size: 14 residues. CDR1 is MGHRA and CDR2 is YSYEKL in the germline V gene. The V gene lost 1 base and the J gene lost 0 bases, with 4 bases spanning the gap. The CDR3 spells CASSQVSSNQPQHF. Here the CDR3 DNA reads TGCGCCAGCAGCCAAGTCAGTAGCAATCAGCCCCAGCATTTT.

This clonotype was counted ten times or more. J is TRBJ2-3 and V is TRBV20-1, with 7 bases lining up with TRBD1. Germline CDR1 DFQATT, CDR2 SNEGSKA (reference sequence). Losses at the gene ends were 4 bases for V and 2 bases for J; bases not matched to a gene: 3. The CDR3 contains 13 residues. The CDR3 DNA follows: TGCAGTGCTAAGGGACAGAACACAGATACGCAGTATTTT. It encodes CSAKGQNTDTQYF.

In its sample, this clonotype was seen a few times. The rearrangement joins TRBV5-1 to TRBJ2-7; tentative D call: TRBD2 (6 bases). Trimming removed 2 bases at V and 0 bases at J, with 9 bases between. There are 14 residues in the CDR3. The germline CDR1 and CDR2 sequences are SGHRS and YFSETQ. The CDR3 DNA reads as TGCGCCAGCAGCTTAGTGACTAGCTCCTACGAGCAGTACTTC. It codes for CASSLVTSSYEQYF.

This clonotype was counted between two and nine times. The chain has TRBV6-2 or TRBV6-3 and TRBJ2-1, with 7 bases aligning to TRBD1. Germline CDR1 reads MNHEY; CDR2 reads SVGEGT. J gave up 6 bases and V 0 bases, and 5 bases lay outside the gene matches. CDR3 length equals 15 residues. CDR3 in DNA: TGTGCCAGCAGTTACTCGGATGCAGGGGGCAATGAGCAGTTCTTC. This sequence encodes CASSYSDAGGNEQFF.

The chain couples TRBV7-9 to TRBJ1-6; D is unclear. V lost 2 bases, J lost 2 bases, and 10 bases lay in between. Looked up from germline, CDR1 is SEHNR and CDR2 is FQNEAQ (reference sequence). This CDR3 contains 16 residues. CDR3 bases: TGTGCCAGCAGCTTAACCTGGGATCCCTATAATTCACCCCTCCACTTT. It specifies CASSLTWDPYNSPLHF.

The chain employs TRBV6-5 and TRBJ1-1; D may be TRBD1 (5 bases). The CDR3 is made up of 15 amino acids. With 2 bases removed from V and 1 base from J, the gap between germline ends came to 11 bases. In germline, CDR1 is MNHEY, CDR2 SVGAGI. The chain's CDR3 is CASSYGGVGNTEAFF. Here the CDR3 DNA reads TGTGCCAGCAGTTACGGGGGAGTCGGGAACACTGAAGCTTTCTTT.

This clonotype was seen many times. The chain couples TRBV11-2 to TRBJ2-1, with 9 bases that match TRBD1. The CDR3 has 16 amino acids. The V segment lost 5 bases and the J segment 8 bases; nucleotides outside the gene matches: 13. Germline V gene data show CDR1 as SGHAT and CDR2 as FQNNGV. In DNA, the CDR3 is TGTGCCAGCAGCCCTGGCGGTACAGGGGGCTGGTATGAGCAGTTCTTC. It is translated as CASSPGGTGGWYEQFF.

This clonotype has only a few counts. The chain employs TRBV7-6 and TRBJ2-7; D gene ambiguous. The CDR3 consists of 14 residues. In germline, CDR1 is SGHVS, CDR2 FNYEAQ. The V end lost 2 bases, the J end lost 5 bases, and 13 bases lay between the germline ends. CDR3 sequence (DNA): TGTGCCAGCAGCTTAAGCTTTTCCTGGGACGAGCAGTACTTC. Amino acid sequence: CASSLSFSWDEQYF. Full variable domain (missing parts from reference TRBV7-6 and TRBJ2-7): GAGVSQSPRYKVTKRGQDVALRCDPISGHVSLYWYRQALGQGPEFLTYFNYEAQQDKSGLPNDRFSAERPEGSISTLTIQRTEQRDSAMYRCASSLSFSWDEQYFGPGTRLTVT.

This clonotype was seen a handful of times. The chain joins TRBV4-1 to TRBJ2-3; TRBD2 aligns across 7 bases. V was pared by 1 base and J by 2 bases, with 6 bases of the junction left unmatched. Germline CDR1 is MGHRA and CDR2 is YSYEKL. This CDR3 comprises 16 residues. CDR3 DNA sequence: TGCGCCAGCAGCCAAGTTTACGGGAGGAACACAGATACGCAGTATTTT. It encodes CASSQVYGRNTDTQYF.

This chain links TRBV20-1 with TRBJ2-2, with D possibly matching TRBD1 (5 bases). Trimming shortened V by 0 bases and J by 0 bases, and 26 bases separated the two germline ends. Looked up from germline, CDR1 is DFQATT and CDR2 is SNEGSKA (reference sequence). The CDR3 is 21 amino acids. The CDR3 bases are TGCAGTGCTAGAGATCTAGGGATATTACAGGCTGGGGTAACGAACACCGGGGAGCTGTTTTTT. This translates into CSARDLGILQAGVTNTGELFF.

This clonotype came up a few times. V is TRBV20-1 and J is TRBJ1-5; unclear D gene. Germline CDR1 is DFQATT and CDR2 is SNEGSKA (reference sequence). V lost 3 bases, J lost 10 bases, and 10 bases lay in between. The CDR3 is made up of 11 amino acids. The CDR3 here is CSAREDAPQHF. The CDR3 region has the DNA TGCAGTGCTAGGGAGGATGCACCCCAGCATTTT.

For this clonotype: One end of the junction fails to match germline, which may point to a read error. This sequence joins TRBV12-3 or TRBV12-4 and TRBJ2-7; either TRBD1 or TRBD2 may supply D (5 bases each). CDR3 size: 13 residues. CDR3 DNA sequence: TGTGCCAGCAGTTCGAGGGGATCCTACGAGAAGTACTTC. Residues: CASSSRGSYEKYF.

This clonotype was counted a few times. The chain couples TRBV7-3 to TRBJ2-5; 8 nucleotides line up with TRBD1. Germline V gene lookup returns CDR1 SGHTA and CDR2 FQGTGA. The CDR3 spans 15 residues. Trimming took 5 bases from V and 0 from J; bases not matched to a gene: 5. CDR3 sequence: CASSRTGGYQETQYF. In DNA, the CDR3 is TGTGCCAGCAGCCGCACAGGGGGTTACCAAGAGACCCAGTACTTC.

This clonotype was counted only a few times. The rearrangement uses TRBV3-1 and TRBJ1-5; D might be TRBD1 (5 bases). CDR1 and CDR2 (germline): LGHDT, YNNKEL (reference sequence). V shed 3 bases and J shed 1 base, with 7 bases lying between them. The CDR3 length is 14 residues. Written as DNA, the CDR3 is TGTGCCAGCAGCCAGGGGGGGAGCAATCAGCCCCAGCATTTT. Its protein is CASSQGGSNQPQHF.

The V gene is TRBV20-1, the J gene TRBJ2-7, with 7 bases aligning to TRBD2. This CDR3 contains 14 residues. Per the germline V gene, CDR1 is DFQATT and CDR2 is SNEGSKA (reference sequence). V was clipped by 4 bases and J by 2 bases; unmatched bases: 8. DNA for the CDR3: TGCAGTGCTATATCGCGGGAGCCGGCCTACGAGCAGTACTTC. This translates into CSAISREPAYEQYF.

This clonotype was observed a few times. This CDR3 reads CSVGRPGVNTEAFF. CDR3 sequence (DNA): TGCAGCGTTGGTCGGCCAGGGGTAAACACTGAAGCTTTCTTT. The chain employs TRBV29-1 and TRBJ1-1, with a possible D match to TRBD1 (6 bases). The length of the CDR3 is 14 residues. Germline V CDR1 and CDR2: SQVTM, ANQGSEA. Trimming removed 4 bases at V and 2 bases at J, with 14 bases between.

V gene TRBV7-2 combines with J gene TRBJ1-4; D call uncertain. The CDR3 runs 18 residues. Germline V gives CDR1 SGHTA, CDR2 FQGNSA. V shed 3 bases and J shed 4 bases, with 21 bases lying between them. CDR3 in amino acids: CASSFPEGPDPINEKLFF. The CDR3 coding sequence is TGTGCCAGCAGCTTCCCAGAGGGTCCTGACCCTATTAATGAAAAACTGTTTTTT.

This clonotype was seen at least ten times. The chain couples TRBV2 to TRBJ2-5, with 8 bases fitting TRBD1. In germline, CDR1 is SNHLY, CDR2 FYNNEI. The CDR3 runs 15 residues. J gave up 4 bases and V 6 bases, and 10 bases lay outside the gene matches. DNA of the CDR3: TGTGCCAGCAGCCGTACAGGGGGAGGAGCAGAGACCCAGTACTTC. It encodes CASSRTGGGAETQYF. The full variable domain, its missing parts supplied by reference TRBV2 and TRBJ2-5, is EPEVTQTPSHQVTQMGQEVILRCVPISNHLYFYWYRQILGQKVEFLVSFYNNEISEKSEIFDDQFSVERPDGSNFTLKIRSTKLEDSAMYFCASSRTGGGAETQYFGPGTRLLVL.

This clonotype was found many times. CDR3 DNA sequence: TGTGCCAGCAGCTTCCTTGGGGGGACAGATACGCAGTATTTT. This sequence encodes CASSFLGGTDTQYF. This chain uses TRBV7-3 with TRBJ2-3; D may be TRBD2 (6 bases). CDR3 size: 14 residues. V was shortened by 3 bases and J by 3 bases, with 10 bases between the two germline ends. Germline V gene sequence: CDR1 SGHTA, CDR2 FQGTGA.

The J gene is TRBJ2-3, the V gene TRBV7-9; 9 positions agree with TRBD2. CDR1 and CDR2 (germline): SEHNR, FQNEAQ (reference sequence). Trimming at V came to 8 bases and at J to 1 base, leaving 7 bases not matched to a gene. The CDR3 covers 15 residues. The CDR3 protein is CASSGERGGTDTQYF. The CDR3 DNA reads TGTGCCAGCTCGGGCGAGCGGGGGGGCACAGATACGCAGTATTTT. The full variable domain, in which reference TRBV7-9 and TRBJ2-3 provide the parts outside the CDR3, is DTGVSQNPRHKITKRGQNVTFRCDPISEHNRLYWYRQTLGQGPEFLTYFQNEAQLEKSRLLSDRFSAERPKGSFSTLEIQRTEQGDSAMYLCASSGERGGTDTQYFGPGTRLTVL.

The gene calls are TRBV15 and TRBJ1-6; 7 bases fit TRBD1. After removal of 1 base from V and 6 bases from J, the junction contained 9 bases not matched to a gene. CDR1 is LNHNV and CDR2 is YYDKDF in the germline V gene (reference sequence). This CDR3 contains 17 residues. The CDR3 reads CATSRVNRGAGNSPLHF. CDR3 nucleotide sequence: TGTGCCACCAGCAGAGTAAACAGGGGTGCCGGTAATTCACCCCTCCACTTT.

This clonotype has just a few counts. The rearrangement links TRBV5-5 to TRBJ2-7; 10 bases are a match to TRBD1. The CDR3 loop spans 15 amino acids. Unmatched junction bases numbered 7, after V lost 3 bases and J lost 4 bases. CDR1 SGHKS and CDR2 YYEKEE come from the germline V gene (reference sequence). The CDR3 coding sequence is TGTGCCAGCAGCTCGTGGGACAGGGGATCTTACGAGCAGTACTTC. This encodes CASSSWDRGSYEQYF.

This sequence joins TRBV9 and TRBJ1-1, with 9 bases that match TRBD1. Germline CDR1 and CDR2: SGDLS and YYNGEE. The ends lost 3 bases at V and 10 bases at J; junction bases unmatched: 10. This CDR3 has 14 amino acids. CDR3: CASSALGQGRAAFF. The CDR3 coding sequence is TGTGCCAGCAGCGCTTTGGGACAGGGCCGGGCAGCTTTCTTT.

V usage is TRBV7-9 and J usage is TRBJ2-3; 7 nucleotides match TRBD1. The V and J ends lost 4 bases and 6 bases, in that order; junction bases with no gene match: 16. This CDR3 region has 17 residues. Germline loops: CDR1 SEHNR, CDR2 FQNEAQ (reference sequence). CDR3 sequence (DNA): TGTGCCAGCAGCTCAGTACTCCAGGGGGTCGGAGTTGATACGCAGTATTTT. Its protein product is CASSSVLQGVGVDTQYF.

V gene TRBV27 combines with J gene TRBJ1-5; D not certain. This CDR3 comprises 14 residues. Trimming took off 6 bases at V and 0 bases at J, with 9 bases between the two ends. CDR1 is MNHEY and CDR2 is SMNVEV in the germline V gene (reference sequence). CDR3 in amino acids: CASRGGYSNQPQHF. The CDR3 nucleotides read TGTGCCAGCAGGGGAGGCTATAGCAATCAGCCCCAGCATTTT.

This clonotype came up a few times. This sequence joins TRBV20-1 and TRBJ2-7, with 10 bases fitting TRBD1. Trimming at V came to 6 bases and at J to 0 bases, leaving 5 bases not matched to a gene. Per germline, CDR1 DFQATT and CDR2 SNEGSKA (reference sequence). The CDR3 has 14 amino acids. CDR3 coding DNA: TGCAGTGCCGAGGACAGGGGGAGCTCCTACGAGCAGTACTTC. Protein product: CSAEDRGSSYEQYF.

The gene calls are TRBV4-1 and TRBJ2-1; D ambiguous. The CDR3 extends over 15 amino acids. Trimming removed 4 bases from V and 1 base from J, with 11 bases in between. Germline V gene sequence: CDR1 MGHRA, CDR2 YSYEKL. CDR3 amino acids: CASSPRTGSYNEQFF. The CDR3 coding sequence is TGCGCCAGCAGCCCCAGGACGGGTTCCTACAATGAGCAGTTCTTC.

V and J are TRBV5-8 and TRBJ2-7; D remains ambiguous. V was shortened by 4 bases and J by 3 bases, with 8 bases between the two germline ends. This CDR3 spans 12 amino acids. Looked up from germline, CDR1 is SGHTS and CDR2 is YDEGEE. The chain's CDR3 is CASSQNDYEQYF. In DNA form, the CDR3 reads TGTGCCAGCAGCCAGAATGACTACGAGCAGTACTTC. Full variable domain (outside the CDR3, taken from reference TRBV5-8 and TRBJ2-7): EAGVTQSPTHLIKTRGQQATLRCSPISGHTSVYWYQQALGLGLQFLLWYDEGEERNRGNFPPRFSGRQFPNYSSELNVNALELEDSALYLCASSQNDYEQYFGPGTRLTVT.

The rearrangement uses TRBV29-1 and TRBJ1-1, with 9 bases aligning to TRBD1. Germline V gives CDR1 SQVTM, CDR2 ANQGSEA. V gave up 6 bases and J gave up 7 bases; unmatched junction bases: 6. CDR3 length: 12 amino acids. The DNA for the CDR3 is TGCAGCGTCTCGGACAGGGGAGATGAAGCTTTCTTT. Protein: CSVSDRGDEAFF.

The table lists this clonotype with a few counts. The V gene is TRBV6-5, the J gene TRBJ1-3; perhaps TRBD1 as D (6 bases). This CDR3 is 18 amino acids long. V dropped 2 bases and J dropped 0 bases, with 17 bases sitting between them. Per germline, CDR1 MNHEY and CDR2 SVGAGI. Here the CDR3 DNA reads TGTGCCAGCAGTTACACTGCCGGGACACCGAGCTCTGGAAACACCATATATTTT. Translation: CASSYTAGTPSSGNTIYF.

The chain combines TRBV13 with TRBJ2-7, with D perhaps given as TRBD1 or TRBD2 (5 bases each). CDR3 length: 14 amino acids. CDR1 PRHDT and CDR2 FYEKMQ come from the germline V gene (reference sequence). V shed 5 bases and J shed 5 bases, with 16 bases lying between them. The CDR3 nucleotides are TGTGCCAGCAGCCAGGGCCTGCGGGTCCACGAGCAGTACTTC. It is translated as CASSQGLRVHEQYF.

The chain has TRBV7-9 and TRBJ2-3; unclear D gene. The CDR3 is 12 residues long. The germline gives CDR1 SEHNR, CDR2 FQNEAQ (reference sequence). Trimming pared 10 bases from V and 4 bases from J, leaving 12 bases between. The DNA for the CDR3 is TGTGCCAACACGCCTCACGCAGATACGCAGTATTTT. Residues: CANTPHADTQYF.